Listed below are T cell receptor beta chains from one sample, sequenced in a study of cytomegalovirus exposure and HLA in healthy donors. TCRdb's copy holds only in-frame clones and misses some; the assay was immunoSEQ multiplex PCR. The data show roughly 300,000 clones, roughly 90% seen once. What was sequenced was PBMCs. All receptors derive from a woman in her twenties or thirties in good health and CMV-seropositive. Each CDR3 is given with its conserved first and last residue. The D gene is left open where the match is weak. Some rows have no size entry. The others give once, few or many, or a class for an expanded clone.

D,V,size,J,CDR3,DNA
TRBD1,TRBV5-1,-,TRBJ1-1,CASSFNRGSTEAFF,TGCGCCAGCAGCTTTAACAGGGGGTCCACTGAAGCTTTCTTT
TRBD2,TRBV25-1,-,TRBJ2-7,CASSSGGGLLRHF,TGTGCCAGCAGTTCGGGAGGGGGGCTCCTCCGTCACTTC
TRBD2,TRBV5-1,-,TRBJ2-4,CASTPAAGSGGAKNIQYF,TGCGCCAGCACCCCGGCGGCGGGAAGCGGGGGAGCCAAAAACATTCAGTACTTC
TRBD1,TRBV28,-,TRBJ1-6,CASSRGYRGYNSPLHF,TGTGCCAGCAGCAGGGGGTACCGAGGGTATAATTCACCCCTCCACTTT
-,TRBV6-6,-,TRBJ2-5,CASSTGTLYQETQYF,TGTGCCAGCAGTACCGGGACTTTGTACCAAGAGACCCAGTACTTC
-,TRBV7-3,-,TRBJ2-7,CASSLGAGTVYEQYF,TGTGCCAGCAGCTTAGGTGCGGGAACGGTCTACGAGCAGTACTTC
-,TRBV21-1,-,TRBJ2-5,CASSHPGEVGGETQYF,TGTGCCAGCAGCCATCCTGGGGAGGTGGGAGGGGAGACCCAGTACTTC
-,TRBV27,-,TRBJ1-6,CASSGISSYNSPLHF,TGTGCCAGCAGCGGAATCAGCTCCTATAATTCACCCCTCCACTTT
TRBD2,TRBV2,few,TRBJ2-7,CASSVRGRYYEQYF,TGTGCCAGCAGTGTGCGGGGGAGATACTACGAGCAGTACTTC
-,TRBV27,-,TRBJ1-5,CASSYKYSNQPQHF,TGTGCCAGCAGTTACAAATATAGCAATCAGCCCCAGCATTTT
TRBD2,TRBV29-1,-,TRBJ2-3,CSVAPGLAGVNTQYF,TGCAGCGTTGCCCCCGGACTAGCGGGGGTAAATACGCAGTATTTT
TRBD1,TRBV5-1,-,TRBJ1-3,CASRSTGDYSGNTIYF,TGCGCCAGCAGATCGACAGGGGACTACTCTGGAAACACCATATATTTT
TRBD1,TRBV23-1,-,TRBJ2-5,CASSHPDRGRETQYF,TGCGCCAGCAGTCATCCGGACAGGGGCCGAGAGACCCAGTACTTC
TRBD2,TRBV9,-,TRBJ2-5,CASIGGLAVETQYF,TGTGCCAGCATAGGGGGACTAGCGGTAGAGACCCAGTACTTC
-,TRBV28,-,TRBJ1-1,CASSLGVRTEAFF,TGTGCCAGCAGTTTGGGGGTTCGGACTGAAGCTTTCTTT
-,TRBV28,-,TRBJ1-1,CASSFIRGGRAEAFF,TGTGCCAGCAGTTTTATCAGGGGAGGTCGGGCTGAAGCTTTCTTT
-,TRBV2,-,TRBJ2-3,CASSPEQLTQYF,TGTGCCAGCAGTCCTGAGCAACTTACGCAGTATTTT
TRBD1,TRBV5-8,-,TRBJ2-7,CASSLALTGQGYEQYF,TGTGCCAGCAGCTTGGCCCTTACGGGACAGGGATACGAGCAGTACTTC
-,TRBV9,-,TRBJ2-1,CASSVGGGRSYNEQFF,TGTGCCAGCAGCGTAGGTGGGGGACGCTCCTACAATGAGCAGTTCTTC
-,TRBV5-1,-,TRBJ1-3,CASSLTGPGNTIYF,TGCGCCAGCAGCTTAACAGGGCCCGGAAACACCATATATTTT
-,TRBV18,-,TRBJ1-1,CASSPPGGAFKNTEAFF,TGTGCCAGCTCACCACCTGGGGGCGCGTTTAAGAACACTGAAGCTTTCTTT
-,TRBV30,-,TRBJ2-6,CAWSQGGANVLTF,TGTGCCTGGAGTCAAGGTGGGGCCAACGTCCTGACTTTC
-,TRBV5-1,-,TRBJ1-6,CASSLGRAQNSPLHF,TGCGCCAGCAGCTTGGGGAGGGCTCAAAATTCACCCCTCCACTTT
TRBD1,TRBV10-3,-,TRBJ2-2,CAISDPGQGPLSGELFF,TGTGCCATCAGTGATCCCGGACAGGGGCCCCTTTCCGGGGAGCTGTTTTTT
-,TRBV5-4,-,TRBJ2-1,CASATLAGATYNEQFF,TGTGCCAGCGCTACGTTGGCAGGGGCTACCTACAATGAGCAGTTCTTC
-,TRBV7-2,-,TRBJ2-3,CASSLITDTQYF,TGTGCCAGCAGCCTAATCACAGATACGCAGTATTTT
-,TRBV15,-,TRBJ1-5,CATSRVELLGQPQHF,TGTGCCACCAGCAGAGTTGAGCTTCTGGGGCAGCCCCAGCATTTT
-,TRBV29-1,-,TRBJ2-7,CSVAPGAYEQYF,TGCAGCGTTGCTCCGGGGGCCTACGAGCAGTACTTC
-,TRBV7-9,-,TRBJ1-2,CASSPTGHNYGYTF,TGTGCCAGCAGCCCTACCGGCCATAACTATGGCTACACCTTC
-,TRBV6-4,-,TRBJ1-1,CASSETDGNTEAFF,TGTGCCAGCAGTGAGACGGACGGTAACACTGAAGCTTTCTTT
TRBD2,TRBV6-1,-,TRBJ2-7,CASSDGGGNSYEQYF,TGTGCCAGCAGTGATGGGGGGGGGAACTCCTACGAGCAGTACTTC
TRBD2,TRBV5-1,-,TRBJ2-1,CASSLTSGISFYNEQFF,TGCGCCAGCAGCTTGACAAGCGGGATAAGTTTCTACAATGAGCAGTTCTTC
-,TRBV11-2,-,TRBJ2-5,CASSSGLLQETQYF,TGTGCCAGCAGCTCAGGACTACTCCAAGAGACCCAGTACTTC
-,TRBV5-1,-,TRBJ1-1,CASSLAGAAEAFF,TGCGCCAGCAGCTTGGCAGGGGCGGCTGAAGCTTTCTTT
TRBD1,TRBV11-1,-,TRBJ1-2,CASSLAATGSGYTF,TGTGCCAGCAGCTTAGCGGCGACAGGGAGTGGCTACACCTTC
-,TRBV6-5,-,TRBJ1-6,CASGGGLPDSPLHF,TGTGCCTCCGGAGGGGGACTTCCGGATTCACCCCTCCACTTT
-,TRBV7-2,-,TRBJ2-1,CASSLDGTLNNEQFF,TGTGCCAGCAGCTTAGACGGGACATTAAACAATGAGCAGTTCTTC
-,TRBV2,-,TRBJ2-3,CASSDRRGTDTQYF,TGTGCCAGCAGTGACAGACGAGGCACAGATACGCAGTATTTT
TRBD2,TRBV7-9,-,TRBJ2-7,CASSFNSGPASYYEQYF,TGTGCCAGCAGCTTTAATAGCGGGCCCGCATCATACTACGAGCAGTACTTC
-,TRBV16,-,TRBJ1-5,CASSQSLSNQPQHF,TGTGCCAGCAGCCAATCTTTGAGCAATCAGCCCCAGCATTTT
-,TRBV9,-,TRBJ2-2,CASSSGGGELFF,TGTGCCAGCAGCTCTGGGGGAGGGGAGCTGTTTTTT
-,TRBV30,-,TRBJ1-5,CAWSATSGSNQPQHF,TGTGCCTGGAGTGCCACCTCGGGTAGCAATCAGCCCCAGCATTTT
TRBD1,TRBV30,once,TRBJ1-5,CAWSVRGWTGDSNQPQHF,TGTGCCTGGAGTGTAAGGGGGTGGACAGGGGATAGCAATCAGCCCCAGCATTTT
TRBD1,TRBV19,-,TRBJ2-2,CASSRIQGESTGELFF,TGTGCCAGTAGTCGGATACAGGGGGAAAGCACCGGGGAGCTGTTTTTT
-,TRBV7-9,-,TRBJ2-1,CASSSALGEEQFF,TGTGCCAGCAGCTCAGCACTTGGAGAGGAGCAGTTCTTC
TRBD1,TRBV7-9,-,TRBJ2-1,CASSPRQGGSYNEQFF,TGTGCCAGCAGCCCCCGACAGGGGGGCTCCTACAATGAGCAGTTCTTC
-,TRBV6-5,-,TRBJ1-1,CASSYSYNTEAFF,TGTGCCAGCAGTTACTCCTACAACACTGAAGCTTTCTTT
TRBD1,TRBV15,-,TRBJ2-7,CATSREVGTGKYEQYF,TGTGCCACCAGCAGAGAAGTAGGGACAGGAAAATACGAGCAGTACTTC
-,TRBV19,-,TRBJ2-7,CASSSRLDEQYF,TGTGCCAGTAGTTCCCGTCTAGACGAGCAGTACTTC
-,TRBV30,-,TRBJ1-4,CAWSGTNEKLFF,TGTGCCTGGAGTGGGACTAATGAAAAACTGTTTTTT
-,TRBV2,-,TRBJ2-7,CASSVAEERSSYEQYF,TGTGCCAGCAGTGTGGCCGAGGAACGCAGCTCCTACGAGCAGTACTTC
TRBD2,TRBV6-5,-,TRBJ2-7,CASSSRLAGGYEQYF,TGTGCCAGCAGCTCAAGACTAGCGGGAGGATACGAGCAGTACTTC
-,TRBV5-1,-,TRBJ2-7,CASSSTLAGSAYEQYF,TGCGCCAGCAGCTCGACTTTAGCCGGGAGCGCCTACGAGCAGTACTTC
-,TRBV4-1,-,TRBJ2-7,CASSIRQSYEQYF,TGCGCCAGCAGCATAAGACAGTCCTACGAGCAGTACTTC
TRBD1,TRBV28,-,TRBJ2-4,CASSPSGTEKNIQYF,TGTGCCAGCAGTCCATCCGGGACAGAAAAAAACATTCAGTACTTC
-,TRBV2,few,TRBJ1-5,CASSEGWGVQPQHF,TGTGCCAGCAGTGAAGGATGGGGCGTGCAGCCCCAGCATTTT
-,TRBV15,-,TRBJ1-4,CATSRDGAGSEKLFF,TGTGCCACCAGCAGAGATGGGGCAGGGAGTGAAAAACTGTTTTTT
TRBD1,TRBV7-8,-,TRBJ1-2,CASSSPGQGWTVEGYTF,TGTGCCAGCAGCTCCCCGGGACAGGGATGGACCGTGGAGGGCTACACCTTC
-,TRBV5-6,once,TRBJ1-2,CASSWGRGNGYTF,TGTGCCAGCAGCTGGGGCAGGGGAAATGGCTACACCTTC